This entry is about one TCR beta chain. Donors were healthy HIV-negative adults without recently reported acute infections or vaccinations. Everyone who donated was a Caucasian adult who lived in Nashville, Tennessee. Splitting the CD4+ cells yielded a CD45RA+ naive subset and a CD45RA-negative memory subset. The data were obtained in a study of shared clonotypes between healthy human individuals. CDR3 length equals 15 residues. V was clipped by 3 bases and J by 4 bases, with 13 bases between them. The V gene's germline CDR1 is SNHLY and CDR2 FYNNEI. Repertoires were generated with immunoSEQ multiplex PCR, while TCRdb's copy carries only in-frame clones and drops some. The sample contains about 1 million clones, about 75% of which appear only once.

The sequenced material came from memory CD4+ T cells sorted from blood. As for subset: CD45RA-negative fraction. The sequence was obtained from a man between 18 and 35 years old in good health. V and J are TRBV2 and TRBJ1-3; D gene uncertain. CDR3 loop: CASSEDRSKGNTIYF. DNA for the CDR3: TGTGCCAGCAGTGAGGACCGGAGTAAGGGAAACACCATATATTTT.